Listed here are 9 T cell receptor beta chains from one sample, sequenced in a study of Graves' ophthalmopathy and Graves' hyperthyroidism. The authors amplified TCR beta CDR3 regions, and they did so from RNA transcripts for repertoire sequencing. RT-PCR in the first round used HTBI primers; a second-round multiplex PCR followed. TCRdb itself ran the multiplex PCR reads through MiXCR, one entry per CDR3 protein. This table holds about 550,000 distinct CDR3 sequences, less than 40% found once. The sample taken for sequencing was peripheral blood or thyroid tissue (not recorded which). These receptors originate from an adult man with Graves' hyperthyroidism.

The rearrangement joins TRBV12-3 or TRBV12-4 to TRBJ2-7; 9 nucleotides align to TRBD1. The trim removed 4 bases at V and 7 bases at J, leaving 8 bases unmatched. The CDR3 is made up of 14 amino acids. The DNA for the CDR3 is TGTGCCAGCAGTTGGGGACAGGGTGGCAGGGAGCAGTACTTC. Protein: CASSWGQGGREQYF.

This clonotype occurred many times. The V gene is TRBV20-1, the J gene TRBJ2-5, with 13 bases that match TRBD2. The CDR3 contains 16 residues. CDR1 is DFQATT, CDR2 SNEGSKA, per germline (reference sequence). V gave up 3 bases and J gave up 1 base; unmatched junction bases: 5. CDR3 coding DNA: TGCAGTGCTAGGGGGACTAGCGGGGCCGCCCAAGAGACCCAGTACTTC. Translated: CSARGTSGAAQETQYF.

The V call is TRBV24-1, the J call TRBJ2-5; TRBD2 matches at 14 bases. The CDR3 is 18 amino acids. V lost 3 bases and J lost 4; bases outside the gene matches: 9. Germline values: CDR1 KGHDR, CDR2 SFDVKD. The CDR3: CATSDPGLAGVFGETQYF. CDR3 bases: TGTGCCACCAGTGATCCGGGACTAGCGGGAGTTTTTGGAGAGACCCAGTACTTC.

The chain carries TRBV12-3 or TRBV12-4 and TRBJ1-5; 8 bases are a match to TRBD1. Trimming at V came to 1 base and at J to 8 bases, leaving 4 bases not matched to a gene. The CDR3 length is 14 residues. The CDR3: CASSLGTGYKPQHF. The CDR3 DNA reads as TGTGCCAGCAGTTTAGGGACAGGGTACAAGCCCCAGCATTTT.

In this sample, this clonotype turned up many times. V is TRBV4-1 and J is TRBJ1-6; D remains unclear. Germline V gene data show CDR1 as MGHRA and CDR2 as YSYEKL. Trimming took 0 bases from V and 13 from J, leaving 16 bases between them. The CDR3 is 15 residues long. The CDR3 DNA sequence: TGCGCCAGCAGCCAAGATACCAATTCACCGACGCCCCTCCACTTT. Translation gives CASSQDTNSPTPLHF.

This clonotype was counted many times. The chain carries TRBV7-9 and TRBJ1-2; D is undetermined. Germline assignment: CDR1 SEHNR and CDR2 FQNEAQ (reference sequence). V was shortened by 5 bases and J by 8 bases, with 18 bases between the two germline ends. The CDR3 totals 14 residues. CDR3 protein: CASSRAPRAEGYTF. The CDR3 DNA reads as TGTGCCAGCAGCAGAGCCCCACGCGCGGAGGGCTACACCTTC.

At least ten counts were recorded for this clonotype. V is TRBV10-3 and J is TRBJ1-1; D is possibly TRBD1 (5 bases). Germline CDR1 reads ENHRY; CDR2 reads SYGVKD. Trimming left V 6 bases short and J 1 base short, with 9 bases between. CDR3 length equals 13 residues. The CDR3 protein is CAISPTANTEAFF. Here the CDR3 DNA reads TGTGCCATCAGCCCGACAGCGAACACTGAAGCTTTCTTT.

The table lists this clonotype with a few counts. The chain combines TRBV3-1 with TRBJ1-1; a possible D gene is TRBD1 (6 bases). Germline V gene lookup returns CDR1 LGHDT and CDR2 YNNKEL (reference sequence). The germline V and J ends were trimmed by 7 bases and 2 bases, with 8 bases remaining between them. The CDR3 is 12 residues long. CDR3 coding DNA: TGTGCCAGCAAGGACAGAAACACTGAAGCTTTCTTT. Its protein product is CASKDRNTEAFF. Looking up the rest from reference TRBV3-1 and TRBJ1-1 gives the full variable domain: DTAVSQTPKYLVTQMGNDKSIKCEQNLGHDTMYWYKQDSKKFLKIMFSYNNKELIINETVPNRFSPKSPDKAHLNLHINSLELGDSAVYFCASKDRNTEAFFGQGTRLTVV.

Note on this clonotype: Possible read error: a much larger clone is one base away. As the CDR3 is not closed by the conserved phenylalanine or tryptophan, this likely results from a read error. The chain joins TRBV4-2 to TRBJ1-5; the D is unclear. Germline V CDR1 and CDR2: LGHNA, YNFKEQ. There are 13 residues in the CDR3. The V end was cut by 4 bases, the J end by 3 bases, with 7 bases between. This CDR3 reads CASSRAFNQPQHL. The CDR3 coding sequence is TGTGCCAGCAGCCGGGCCTTCAATCAGCCCCAGCATCTT.